This T cell receptor (beta chain) was sequenced during a study of T cell repertoires in aging, cancer and after chemotherapy. Study information: Around 10 million TCR reads were in the whole dataset. Whole-study findings and limits: Immunological memory after chemotherapy cannot be judged from the repertoire data. In healthy donors, age-related TCR diversity loss mainly reflected lost richness.

Peripheral blood genomic DNA, not sorted cells or RNA, was the template. In this sample, this clonotype turned up a few times. As yet, its antigen is unknown. A mixed TRB-A/B primer pool amplified rearranged TRB by multiplex touch-down PCR. TCRdb independently ran MiXCR on the multiplex PCR reads; one entry per CDR3 protein. The sample carries thousands of distinct CDR3 sequences, about a third recorded once. Source material: blood. The TCR comes from a human donor with a solid tumor.

CDR3 DNA: TGTGCCAGCAGTTACAGGAGAACAACTAATGAAAAACTGTTTTTT. Translation: CASSYRRTTNEKLFF. The chain employs TRBV12-3 or TRBV12-4 and TRBJ1-4, with TRBD1 as a possible D gene (5 bases). Trimming took off 4 bases at V and 0 bases at J, with 9 bases between the two ends. The CDR3 has 15 amino acids.